This T cell receptor beta chain is from a study of sequential checkpoint blockade in melanoma. TCRdb's copy holds only in-frame clones and misses some; the assay was immunoSEQ multiplex PCR. The profile covers about 9,100 clones, with 70% to 80% appearing a single time and 24% taken by the ten largest. Deletions cut 4 bases from V and 3 bases from J, with 13 bases between. The CDR3 is made up of 14 amino acids. Germline-derived CDR1 and CDR2 are WSHSY and SAAADI. Documented treatment: randomized to nivolumab then ipilimumab (arm A) or the reverse (arm B). The sample here was CD8+ T cells sorted from blood (inferred from file names), taken from a patient given nivolumab and ipilimumab in sequence. The V call is TRBV10-2, the J call TRBJ2-7; maybe TRBD2 (6 bases). This receptor was identified in a human donor with melanoma. CDR3 residues: CASSVEVGGYEQYF. As DNA, the CDR3 is TGCGCCAGCAGTGTAGAGGTGGGAGGCTACGAGCAGTACTTC.